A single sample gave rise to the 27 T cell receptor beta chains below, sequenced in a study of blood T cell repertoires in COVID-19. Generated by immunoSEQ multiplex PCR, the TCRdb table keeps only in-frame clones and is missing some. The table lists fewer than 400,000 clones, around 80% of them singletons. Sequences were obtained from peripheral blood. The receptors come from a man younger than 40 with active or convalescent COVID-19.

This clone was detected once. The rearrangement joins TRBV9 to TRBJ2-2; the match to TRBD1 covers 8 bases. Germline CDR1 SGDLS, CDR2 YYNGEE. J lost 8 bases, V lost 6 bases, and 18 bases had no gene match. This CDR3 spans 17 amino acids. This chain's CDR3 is CASTPSPGTGGFGELFF. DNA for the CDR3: TGTGCCAGCACCCCCTCCCCCGGGACAGGAGGTTTTGGGGAGCTGTTTTTT.

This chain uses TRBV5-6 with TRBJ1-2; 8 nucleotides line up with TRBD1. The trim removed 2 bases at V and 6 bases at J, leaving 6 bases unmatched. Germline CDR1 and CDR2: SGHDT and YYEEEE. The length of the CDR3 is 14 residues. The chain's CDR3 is CASSFSRGHDGYTF. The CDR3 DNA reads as TGTGCCAGCAGCTTCTCCAGGGGGCACGATGGCTACACCTTC.

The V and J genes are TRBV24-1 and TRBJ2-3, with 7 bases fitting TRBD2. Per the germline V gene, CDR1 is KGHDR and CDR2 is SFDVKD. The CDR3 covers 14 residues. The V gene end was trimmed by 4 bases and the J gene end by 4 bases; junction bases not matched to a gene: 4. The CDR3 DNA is TGTGCCACCAGTGAAGCGGGACGTTCAGATACGCAGTATTTT. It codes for CATSEAGRSDTQYF.

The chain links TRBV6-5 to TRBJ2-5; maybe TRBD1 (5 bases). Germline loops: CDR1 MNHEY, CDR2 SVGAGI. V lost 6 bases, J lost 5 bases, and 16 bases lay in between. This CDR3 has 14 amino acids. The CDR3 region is CASSDGRGMETQYF. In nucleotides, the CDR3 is TGTGCCAGCAGCGACGGAAGGGGAATGGAGACCCAGTACTTC.

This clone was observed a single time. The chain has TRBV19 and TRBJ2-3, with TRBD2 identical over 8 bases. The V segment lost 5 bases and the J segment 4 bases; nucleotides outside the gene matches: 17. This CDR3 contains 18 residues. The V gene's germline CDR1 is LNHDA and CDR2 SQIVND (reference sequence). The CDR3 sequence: CASSLLATSGSKSDTQYF. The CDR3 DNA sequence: TGTGCCAGTAGTCTCCTGGCAACTAGCGGAAGTAAGTCAGATACGCAGTATTTT.

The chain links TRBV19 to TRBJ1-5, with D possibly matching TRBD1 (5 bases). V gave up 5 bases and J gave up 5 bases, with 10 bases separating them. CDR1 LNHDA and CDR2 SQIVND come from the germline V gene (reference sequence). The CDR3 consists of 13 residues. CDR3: CASSPTRDQPQHF. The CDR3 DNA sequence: TGTGCCAGTAGTCCAACCAGGGATCAGCCCCAGCATTTT.

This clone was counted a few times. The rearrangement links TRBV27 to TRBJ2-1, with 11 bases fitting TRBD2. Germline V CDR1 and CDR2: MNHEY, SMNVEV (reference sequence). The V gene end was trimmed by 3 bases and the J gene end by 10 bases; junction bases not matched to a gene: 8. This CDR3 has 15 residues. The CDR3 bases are TGTGCCAGCAGTTTCGGGCTAGCGGGAGGCGGAGAGCAGTTCTTC. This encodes CASSFGLAGGGEQFF.

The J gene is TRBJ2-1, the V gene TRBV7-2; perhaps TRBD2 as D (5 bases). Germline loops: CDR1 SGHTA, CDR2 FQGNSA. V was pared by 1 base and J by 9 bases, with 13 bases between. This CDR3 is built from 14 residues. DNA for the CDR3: TGTGCCAGCAGCTTAGTATTCTCGGGGAGTGAGCAGTTCTTC. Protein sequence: CASSLVFSGSEQFF.

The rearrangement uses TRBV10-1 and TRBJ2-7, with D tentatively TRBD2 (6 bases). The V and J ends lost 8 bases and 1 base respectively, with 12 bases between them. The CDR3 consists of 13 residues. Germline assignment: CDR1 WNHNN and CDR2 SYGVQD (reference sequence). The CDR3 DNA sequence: TGCGCCAGCGGCGGGACGCTTTCCTACGAGCAGTACTTC. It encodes CASGGTLSYEQYF.

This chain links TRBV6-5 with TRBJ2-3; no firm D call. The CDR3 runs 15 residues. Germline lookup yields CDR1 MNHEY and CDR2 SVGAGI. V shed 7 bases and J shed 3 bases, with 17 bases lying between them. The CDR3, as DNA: TGTGCCAGCACCTCGGCGGTAGGAGAGACAGATACGCAGTATTTT. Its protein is CASTSAVGETDTQYF.

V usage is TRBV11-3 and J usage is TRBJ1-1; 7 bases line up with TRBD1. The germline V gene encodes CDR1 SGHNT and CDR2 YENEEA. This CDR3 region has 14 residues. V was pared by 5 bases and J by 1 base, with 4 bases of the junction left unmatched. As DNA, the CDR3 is TGTGCCAGCAGCGCGGGACAGTCGAACACTGAAGCTTTCTTT. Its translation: CASSAGQSNTEAFF. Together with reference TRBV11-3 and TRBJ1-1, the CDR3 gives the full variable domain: EAGVVQSPRYKIIEKKQPVAFWCNPISGHNTLYWYLQNLGQGPELLIRYENEEAVDDSQLPKDRFSAERLKGVDSTLKIQPAELGDSAVYLCASSAGQSNTEAFFGQGTRLTVV.

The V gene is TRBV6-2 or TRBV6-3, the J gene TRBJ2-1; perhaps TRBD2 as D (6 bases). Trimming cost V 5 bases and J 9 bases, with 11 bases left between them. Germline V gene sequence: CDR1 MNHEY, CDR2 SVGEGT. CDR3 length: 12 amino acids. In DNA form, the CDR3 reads TGTGCCAGCAGTAAGACCGGGGGTGAGCAGTTCTTC. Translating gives CASSKTGGEQFF.

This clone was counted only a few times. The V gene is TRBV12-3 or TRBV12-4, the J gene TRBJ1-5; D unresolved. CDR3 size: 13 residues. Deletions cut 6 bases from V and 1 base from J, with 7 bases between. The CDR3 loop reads CASSQQSNQPQHF. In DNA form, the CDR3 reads TGTGCCAGCAGCCAACAAAGCAATCAGCCCCAGCATTTT.

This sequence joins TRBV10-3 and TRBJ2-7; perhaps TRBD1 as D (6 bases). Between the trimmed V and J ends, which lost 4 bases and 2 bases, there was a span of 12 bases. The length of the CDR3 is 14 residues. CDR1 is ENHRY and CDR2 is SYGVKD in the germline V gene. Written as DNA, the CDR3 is TGTGCCATCAGTGTGGAGGACAGAGCCTACGAGCAGTACTTC. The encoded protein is CAISVEDRAYEQYF.

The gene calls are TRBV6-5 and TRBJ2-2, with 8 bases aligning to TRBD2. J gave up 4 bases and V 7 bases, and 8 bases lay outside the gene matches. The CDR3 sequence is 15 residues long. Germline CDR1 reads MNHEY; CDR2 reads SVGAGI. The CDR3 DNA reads TGTGCCAGCAAGGGTCTAGCGGGTTCCACCGGGGAGCTGTTTTTT. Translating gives CASKGLAGSTGELFF.

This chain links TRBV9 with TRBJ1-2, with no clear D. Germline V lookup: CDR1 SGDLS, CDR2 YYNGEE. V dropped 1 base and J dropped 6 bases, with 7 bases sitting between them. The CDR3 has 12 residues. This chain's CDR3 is CASSVNNNGYTF. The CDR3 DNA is TGTGCCAGCAGCGTAAATAATAATGGCTACACCTTC.

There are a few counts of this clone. CDR3 region: CASSTRDWDEQFF. The CDR3, as DNA: TGTGCCAGCAGCACACGGGATTGGGATGAGCAGTTCTTC. The rearrangement uses TRBV6-5 and TRBJ2-1; tentative D call: TRBD2 (5 bases). The CDR3 totals 13 residues. V gave up 6 bases and J gave up 8 bases, with 14 bases separating them. Germline V gene lookup returns CDR1 MNHEY and CDR2 SVGAGI.

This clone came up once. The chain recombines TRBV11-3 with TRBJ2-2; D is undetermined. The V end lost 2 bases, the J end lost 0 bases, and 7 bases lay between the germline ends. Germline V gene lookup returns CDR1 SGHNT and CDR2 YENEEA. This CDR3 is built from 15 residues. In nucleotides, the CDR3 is TGTGCCAGCAGCTTATACAGTACGAACACCGGGGAGCTGTTTTTT. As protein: CASSLYSTNTGELFF.

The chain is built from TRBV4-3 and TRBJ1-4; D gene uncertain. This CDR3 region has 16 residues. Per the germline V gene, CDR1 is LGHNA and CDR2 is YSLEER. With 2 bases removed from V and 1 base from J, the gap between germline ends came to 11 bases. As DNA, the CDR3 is TGCGCCAGCAGCCAACAGCACAGCCAAACTAATGAAAAACTGTTTTTT. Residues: CASSQQHSQTNEKLFF.

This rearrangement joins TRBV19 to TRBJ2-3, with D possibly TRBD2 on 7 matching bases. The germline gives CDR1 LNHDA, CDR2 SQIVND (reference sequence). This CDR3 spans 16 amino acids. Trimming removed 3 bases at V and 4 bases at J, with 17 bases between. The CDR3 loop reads CASSIREGGSADTQYF. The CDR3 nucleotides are TGTGCCAGTAGTATCAGGGAGGGGGGTTCCGCAGATACGCAGTATTTT.

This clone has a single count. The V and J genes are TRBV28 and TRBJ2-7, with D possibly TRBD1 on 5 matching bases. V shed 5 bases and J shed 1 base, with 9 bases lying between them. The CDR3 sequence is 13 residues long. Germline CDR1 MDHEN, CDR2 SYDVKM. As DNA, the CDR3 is TGTGCCAGCAGTCAAACAGGTTCCTACGAGCAGTACTTC. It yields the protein CASSQTGSYEQYF.

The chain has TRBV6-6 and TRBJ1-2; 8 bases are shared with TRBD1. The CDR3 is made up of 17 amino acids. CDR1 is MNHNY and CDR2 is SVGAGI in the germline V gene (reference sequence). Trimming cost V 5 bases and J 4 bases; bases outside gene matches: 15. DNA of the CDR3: TGTGCCAGCAGTCCAACGACGGGTAGCGACAGGGGCTATGGCTACACCTTC. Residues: CASSPTTGSDRGYGYTF.

The CDR3 here is CASSSRLAGYQETQYF. As DNA, the CDR3 is TGTGCCAGCAGTTCCCGACTAGCGGGTTACCAAGAGACCCAGTACTTC. The V gene is TRBV27, the J gene TRBJ2-5; 10 bases map to TRBD2. Germline V gives CDR1 MNHEY, CDR2 SMNVEV (reference sequence). With 4 bases clipped from V and 0 bases from J, the junction kept 5 bases outside the gene matches. CDR3 size: 16 residues.

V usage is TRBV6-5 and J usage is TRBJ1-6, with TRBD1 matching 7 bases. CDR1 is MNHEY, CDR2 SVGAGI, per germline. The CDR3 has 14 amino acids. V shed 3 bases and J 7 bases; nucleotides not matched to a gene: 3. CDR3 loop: CASSYPGQNSPLHF. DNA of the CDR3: TGTGCCAGCAGTTATCCGGGACAGAATTCACCCCTCCACTTT.

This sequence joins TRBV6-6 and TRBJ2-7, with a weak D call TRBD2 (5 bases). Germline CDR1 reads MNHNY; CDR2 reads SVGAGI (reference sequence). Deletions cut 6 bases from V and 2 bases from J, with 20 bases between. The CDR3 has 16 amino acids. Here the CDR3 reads CASSPGSRPAAYEQYF. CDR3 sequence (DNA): TGTGCCAGCAGCCCGGGGTCACGGCCCGCCGCCTACGAGCAGTACTTC.

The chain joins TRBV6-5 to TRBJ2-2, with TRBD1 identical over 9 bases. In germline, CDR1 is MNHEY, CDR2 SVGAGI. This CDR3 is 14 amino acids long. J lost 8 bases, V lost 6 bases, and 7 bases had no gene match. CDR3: CASSPWDRAGELFF. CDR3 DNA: TGTGCCAGCAGCCCCTGGGACAGGGCGGGGGAGCTGTTTTTT.

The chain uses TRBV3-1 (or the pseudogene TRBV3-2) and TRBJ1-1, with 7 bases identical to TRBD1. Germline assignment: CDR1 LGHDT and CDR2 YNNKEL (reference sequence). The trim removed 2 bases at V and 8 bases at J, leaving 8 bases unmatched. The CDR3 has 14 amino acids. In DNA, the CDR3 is TGTGCCAGCAGCCAATTACAGGGGAGCGGGGAAGCTTTCTTT. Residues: CASSQLQGSGEAFF.